Listed below are T cell receptor beta chains from one sample, sequenced in a study of shared T cell receptors in the human thymus. The table came from immunoSEQ multiplex PCR; TCRdb's copy has only in-frame clones and leaves some out. This sample has over 650,000 clones, with 80% to 90% found just once. These sequences were also reported in another study, on human thymus T cells.

The sequencing input was thymocytes. All receptors derive from a boy less than two years old with a congenital heart defect. Each CDR3 is given with its conserved first and last residue. A D gene is named only where the DNA matches it firmly. Size tells how often a clone was seen (once, few, many) or the class of an expanded clone, and some rows leave it out.

CDR3nt	CDR3aa	v_gene	abundance	d_gene	j_gene
TGTGCCAGCAGCCAACGACAGGGGGCCCTCCAAGAGACCCAGTACTTC	CASSQRQGALQETQYF	TRBV14	.	TRBD1	TRBJ2-5
TGTGCCAGTAGTATAGGAGATCGGGACAGGGTAGCTGGGGCCAACGTCCTGACTTTC	CASSIGDRDRVAGANVLTF	TRBV19	.	TRBD1	TRBJ2-6
TGTGCCAGCAGTTTGACAGGGGGAATTGGGGAGCTGTTTTTT	CASSLTGGIGELFF	TRBV28	few	TRBD1	TRBJ2-2
TGTGCCAGCACCGACAGGATGGCCGATACGCAGTATTTT	CASTDRMADTQYF	TRBV27	.	.	TRBJ2-3
TGCGCCAGCAGCGCCCTAGCCACGAACACCGGGGAGCTGTTTTTT	CASSALATNTGELFF	TRBV5-1	.	.	TRBJ2-2
TGTGCCAGCAGGGGCCCCCGGGGTGAGCGCAGAGGCAATCAGCCCCAGCATTTT	CASRGPRGERRGNQPQHF	TRBV28	few	.	TRBJ1-5
TGTGCCAGCAGTTTAGGGAGCTCCTATAATTCACCCCTCCACTTT	CASSLGSSYNSPLHF	TRBV27	.	.	TRBJ1-6
TGTGCCAGCAGCGCCCGGGACAGGGGGCTGGTGCGTGGCTACACCTTC	CASSARDRGLVRGYTF	TRBV7-9	.	TRBD1	TRBJ1-2
TGTGCCAGCAGTTCGGGACTAGCGGCAAATGAGCAGTTCTTC	CASSSGLAANEQFF	TRBV28	.	TRBD2	TRBJ2-1
TGTGCTAGTGCCTTGGGGGCTTCCTACCTTAGTATAATACCTTTCAATGAGCAGTTCTTC	CASALGASYLSIIPFNEQFF	TRBV12-5	.	.	TRBJ2-1
TGCGCCAGCACCAGCAGGACAGGCCGGGGCACAGATACGCAGTATTTT	CASTSRTGRGTDTQYF	TRBV10-2	.	TRBD1	TRBJ2-3
TGTGCCAGTAGTATGAAGGTGGGACAGGGAGGTCAGCCCCAGCATTTT	CASSMKVGQGGQPQHF	TRBV19	.	TRBD1	TRBJ1-5
TGTGCCAGCAGGCCCCCGGGACAGGGGTATGGCTACACCTTC	CASRPPGQGYGYTF	TRBV6-5	.	TRBD1	TRBJ1-2
TGCGCCAGCAGCTGGCGACCTCGACAGAGGAAGCACACTGAAGCTTTCTTT	CASSWRPRQRKHTEAFF	TRBV5-1	once	.	TRBJ1-1
TGTGCCAGCAGGTCCCTCGGGACTGAAGCTTTCTTT	CASRSLGTEAFF	TRBV27	.	.	TRBJ1-1
TGTGCCAGCAGCGTAACCGGGACAGGGGGCGATACGCAGTATTTT	CASSVTGTGGDTQYF	TRBV9	.	TRBD1	TRBJ2-3
TGTGCCAGCAGTTACCGGACAGGGGGGGAGAACACTGAAGCTTTCTTT	CASSYRTGGENTEAFF	TRBV6-6	.	TRBD1	TRBJ1-1
TGTGCCAGCACCCTCCCCGGCGGACAGTCGTACGAGCAGTACTTC	CASTLPGGQSYEQYF	TRBV6-7	.	.	TRBJ2-7
TGTGCCAGCTCACAAGAGCCGGACAGGGGAGGCTATGGCTACACCTTC	CASSQEPDRGGYGYTF	TRBV18	.	TRBD1	TRBJ1-2
TGTGCCAGCAGCTTGACTAGCAACTCCTACGAGCAGTACTTC	CASSLTSNSYEQYF	TRBV11-3	.	TRBD2	TRBJ2-7
TGTGCCAGCACTAAGAGAGGAGGGACAGGGAAGACTAACTATGGCTACGCCTTC	CASTKRGGTGKTNYGYAF	TRBV2	.	TRBD1	TRBJ1-2
TGTGCCAGCAGTTTATCCAGGGGGCTCTTTCCTTCGAATCAGCCCCAGCATTTT	CASSLSRGLFPSNQPQHF	TRBV28	.	TRBD1	TRBJ1-5
TGCGCCAGCAGCTTGGCCCCCGGGACTAGCGGGAGAGGGGGCACCGGGGAGCTGTTTTTT	CASSLAPGTSGRGGTGELFF	TRBV5-1	.	TRBD2	TRBJ2-2
TGTGCCAGCAGCCCCGGAGGCAGGAAGGGGGTTGATGGCTACACCTTC	CASSPGGRKGVDGYTF	TRBV7-2	.	.	TRBJ1-2
TGCGCCAGCAGTGTTGGGACTAGCGGGAGGTCCTACGAGCAGTACTTC	CASSVGTSGRSYEQYF	TRBV10-2	.	TRBD2	TRBJ2-7
TGTGCCAGCAGCTCCGGGACTAGCGGGATGTCGGGAAAAAGCTCCTACAATGAGCAGTTCTTC	CASSSGTSGMSGKSSYNEQFF	TRBV7-8	.	TRBD2	TRBJ2-1
TGTGCCAGCAGCGTAGCTACAGGGGATTTGGACACTGAAGCTTTCTTT	CASSVATGDLDTEAFF	TRBV9	few	TRBD1	TRBJ1-1